A selection of T cell receptor beta chains follows, all from one sample in a study of monozygotic twins with cystic fibrosis. The repertoire was sequenced with immunoSEQ multiplex PCR; TCRdb's copy has only in-frame clones and lacks some. Altogether fewer than 15,000 clones are present, roughly 85% being singletons, with the ten largest covering 0.45% to 0.6%. The material sequenced was blood. These receptors originate from a man aged 18 to 30 with cystic fibrosis. CDR3s include the opening cysteine and the closing phenylalanine or tryptophan. The D gene is left open where the match is weak. For some rows the clone size is stated as once, few or many, or as a class when expanded; others skip it.

len	d_gene	v_gene	abundance	j_gene	CDR3nt	CDR3aa
13	-	TRBV6-1	-	TRBJ1-1	TGTGCCAGCACCAGGACAGAGAACACTGAAGCTTTCTTT	CASTRTENTEAFF
15	TRBD1	TRBV7-6	-	TRBJ1-2	TGTGCCAGCAGTCCCACCGGGACAGGGACGCGCGGCTACACCTTC	CASSPTGTGTRGYTF
12	-	TRBV7-2	few	TRBJ2-7	TGTGCCAGCAGCTTCACAGCCTACGAGCAGTACTTC	CASSFTAYEQYF
17	TRBD1	TRBV4-3	-	TRBJ1-1	TGCGCCAGCAGCCAAATGCTTACAGGGGAATCGAACACTGAAGCTTTCTTT	CASSQMLTGESNTEAFF
16	TRBD2	TRBV11-1	-	TRBJ2-1	TGTGCCAGCAGCCCGGGGGTAGCGGGGGTTTACAATGAGCAGTTCTTC	CASSPGVAGVYNEQFF
14	-	TRBV10-2	once	TRBJ2-7	TGCGCCAGCAGTCCAGGGACGGGGTACTACGAGCAGTACTTC	CASSPGTGYYEQYF
14	-	TRBV5-1	-	TRBJ1-3	TGCGCCAGCAGCTTGGACAACTCTGGAAACACCATATATTTT	CASSLDNSGNTIYF
17	-	TRBV5-5	-	TRBJ1-1	TGTGCCAGCAGCTTGCTAGCTGGGAGGATTAGGAACACTGAAGCTTTCTTT	CASSLLAGRIRNTEAFF
17	-	TRBV5-8	-	TRBJ1-1	TGTGCCAGCAGCACCTCTTGGCGCGTCCGAATGAACACTGAAGCTTTCTTT	CASSTSWRVRMNTEAFF
13	TRBD1	TRBV11-2	-	TRBJ2-7	TGTGCCAGCAGCTTAGGACAGGGGTCCGAGCAGTACTTC	CASSLGQGSEQYF
15	-	TRBV6-5	-	TRBJ2-5	TGTGCCAGCAGTTACCGGCCCATCGGGGGAGAGACCCAGTACTTC	CASSYRPIGGETQYF
14	TRBD1	TRBV7-8	-	TRBJ1-2	TGTGCCAGCAGCTCCACCGGACAGGGTCTGCGCTACACCTTC	CASSSTGQGLRYTF
15	TRBD2	TRBV5-1	-	TRBJ2-7	TGCGCCAGCAGCGGAAGGACTAGCGGCAGCTACGAGCAGTACTTC	CASSGRTSGSYEQYF
16	TRBD2	TRBV2	-	TRBJ2-1	TGTGCCAGCAGTCTTAGCGGGAGCCCCTCGTACAATGAGCAGTTCTTC	CASSLSGSPSYNEQFF
14	TRBD2	TRBV4-1	-	TRBJ2-5	TGCGCCAGCAGCCAGGGACTAGCGGAAGAGACCCAGTACTTC	CASSQGLAEETQYF
15	TRBD1	TRBV29-1	-	TRBJ1-1	TGCAGCGTTGAAGGGGGGGACAGGGGTCGGGTACAAGCTTTCTTT	CSVEGGDRGRVQAFF
16	TRBD2	TRBV5-1	-	TRBJ2-2	TGCGCCAGCAGCTTGATTGCTAGCGGGAGAGTCGGGGAGCTGTTTTTT	CASSLIASGRVGELFF